This T cell receptor beta chain was recovered during a study of T cells in narcolepsy. Study summary: Patients with NT1 or NT2 and healthy control donors were enrolled. The study, taken as a whole, reports: Blood of same and different patients, but not healthy controls, reportedly held recurring autoreactive clonotypes. Autoreactive clone sequences were missing from some blood memory CD4+ repertoires. Same-patient CSF and blood CD4+ T cell clonotypes included HCRT-specific and TRIB2-specific autoreactive ones.

Measured with immunoSEQ multiplex PCR; TCRdb has only the in-frame clones, and not every one. The sample lists over 30,000 clones, less than 85% occurring once. This CDR3 comprises 13 residues. The germline gives CDR1 SNHLY, CDR2 FYNNEI. Remarks on this clone: Its cognate antigen is unknown. An end of the junction does not agree with germline; a read error may underlie this.

The sequenced material came from CD45RA- memory CD4+ T cells from PBMCs. The clonotype was recovered from a human donor with narcolepsy. This sequence joins TRBV2 and TRBJ2-5; no reliable D call. CDR3 bases: TGTGCCAGCAGTCCACGACCTCAAGGGACCCAGTACTTC. It translates to CASSPRPQGTQYF.